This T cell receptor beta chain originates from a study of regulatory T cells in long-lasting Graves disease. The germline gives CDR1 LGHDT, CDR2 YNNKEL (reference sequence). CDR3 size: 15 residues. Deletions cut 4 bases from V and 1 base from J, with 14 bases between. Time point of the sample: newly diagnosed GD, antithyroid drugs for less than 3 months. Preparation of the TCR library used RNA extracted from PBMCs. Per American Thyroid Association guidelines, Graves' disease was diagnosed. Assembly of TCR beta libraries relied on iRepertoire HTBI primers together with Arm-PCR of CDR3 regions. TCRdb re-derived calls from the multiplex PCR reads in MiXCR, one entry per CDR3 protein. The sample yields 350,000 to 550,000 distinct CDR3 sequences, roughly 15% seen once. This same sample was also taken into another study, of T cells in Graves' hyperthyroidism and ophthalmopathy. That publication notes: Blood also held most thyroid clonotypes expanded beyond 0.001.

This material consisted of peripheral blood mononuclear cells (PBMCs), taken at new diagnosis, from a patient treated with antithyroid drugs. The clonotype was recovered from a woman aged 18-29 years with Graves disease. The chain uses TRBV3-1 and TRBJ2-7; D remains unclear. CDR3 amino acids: CASSLSLEYSYEQYF. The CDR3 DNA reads TGTGCCAGCAGCCTATCCCTAGAATATTCCTACGAGCAGTACTTC.